These 12 T cell receptor beta chains came from one sample sequenced in a study of regulatory T cells in long-lasting Graves disease. In building TCR beta libraries, iRepertoire HTBI primers were used together with Arm-PCR of CDR3 regions. From the multiplex PCR reads, TCRdb called clonotypes with MiXCR, one entry per CDR3 protein. In the table there are roughly 500,000 distinct CDR3 sequences, about 13% of which are singletons. Time point described: newly diagnosed GD, antithyroid drugs for less than 3 months. From PBMCs, RNA was extracted and then used to make the TCR library. These data are also associated with another study on T cells in Graves' hyperthyroidism and ophthalmopathy.

The source was peripheral blood mononuclear cells (PBMCs), collected at new diagnosis, from a patient treated with antithyroid drugs. These TCRs come from a man between 25 and 39 years old with Graves disease.

This rearrangement joins TRBV10-1 to TRBJ2-7; 8 bases agree with TRBD2. The end of the DNA aligns better with TRBJ2-3, so the J call may be wrong. In germline, CDR1 is WNHNN, CDR2 SYGVQD (reference sequence). The CDR3 contains 14 residues. In DNA, the CDR3 is TGCGCCAGCAGTGCGGGGGGGAGAACAGATACGCAGTATTTT. This translates into CASSAGGRTDTQYF.

The genes are TRBV10-3 and TRBJ2-5, with 9 bases that match TRBD1. Germline lookup yields CDR1 ENHRY and CDR2 SYGVKD. Trimming at V came to 0 bases and at J to 4 bases, leaving 3 bases not matched to a gene. The CDR3 runs 15 residues. Here the CDR3 DNA reads TGTGCCATCAGTGAGTCCGGGACAGGGCGAGAGACCCAGTACTTC. This translates into CAISESGTGRETQYF.

The chain links TRBV30 to TRBJ2-7; D not resolved. CDR3 size: 13 residues. The V gene lost 0 bases and the J gene lost 0 bases, with 6 bases spanning the gap. Germline V CDR1 and CDR2: GTSNPN, SVGIG (reference sequence). This CDR3 reads CAWSVLVSYEQYF. CDR3 nucleotides: TGTGCCTGGAGTGTACTGGTCTCCTACGAGCAGTACTTC.

With respect to this clonotype: Since a far larger clone is one base different, this is likely a read error. The genes are TRBV7-3 and TRBJ2-5; possible D gene TRBD1, 5 bases. Germline values: CDR1 SGHTA, CDR2 FQGTGA. The CDR3 runs 15 residues. CDR3 sequence reads: CASSLGHSPRETRYF. The CDR3 DNA reads TGTGCCAGCAGCCTTGGACATTCTCCGCGAGAGACCCGGTACTTC.

V and J are TRBV20-1 and TRBJ2-1; 8 bases agree with TRBD2. Per germline, CDR1 DFQATT and CDR2 SNEGSKA (reference sequence). This CDR3 has 13 amino acids. V gave up 3 bases and J gave up 5 bases; unmatched junction bases: 3. CDR3 loop: CSASGTSNNEQFF. The CDR3 coding sequence is TGCAGTGCTAGTGGGACTAGTAACAATGAGCAGTTCTTC.

Many counts were recorded for this clonotype. The chain is built from TRBV28 and TRBJ2-5, with D uncertain. V was pared by 1 base and J by 6 bases, with 9 bases between. CDR3 length equals 13 residues. Germline values: CDR1 MDHEN, CDR2 SYDVKM. CDR3 DNA: TGTGCCAGCAGTTTATCCTATGCTAAGACCCAGTACTTC. Encoded protein: CASSLSYAKTQYF.

There are a few counts of this clonotype. This sequence joins TRBV24-1 and TRBJ2-2; tentative D call: TRBD1 (5 bases). The V gene's germline CDR1 is KGHDR and CDR2 SFDVKD. The CDR3 is 12 amino acids. Trimming removed 5 bases at V and 9 bases at J, with 9 bases between. For the CDR3, the DNA is TGTGCCACCAGTGGGGGCACGTGGGAGCTGTTTTTT. It codes for CATSGGTWELFF.

This clonotype was picked up many times. The chain recombines TRBV20-1 with TRBJ1-1; the D gene is possibly TRBD1 (6 bases). V was trimmed by 0 bases and J by 6 bases, leaving 23 bases between them. This CDR3 is 17 amino acids long. Germline V gene sequence: CDR1 DFQATT, CDR2 SNEGSKA (reference sequence). The CDR3 reads CSARDLYSRGGEAEAFF. The CDR3 bases are TGCAGTGCTAGAGATCTATACTCCAGGGGTGGGGAGGCTGAAGCTTTCTTT.

This clonotype appeared a few times. This chain links TRBV6-5 with TRBJ2-7; D not resolved. The CDR3 sequence is 15 residues long. V was pared by 0 bases and J by 0 bases, with 9 bases between. CDR1 and CDR2 (germline): MNHEY, SVGAGI. CDR3 coding DNA: TGTGCCAGCAGTTACTCGTCAGGTTACTCCTACGAGCAGTACTTC. Protein product: CASSYSSGYSYEQYF.

In this sample, this clonotype turned up many times. This sequence joins TRBV20-1 and TRBJ2-1; tentatively, D is TRBD1 (6 bases). V gave up 6 bases and J gave up 9 bases, with 18 bases separating them. The CDR3 runs to 13 residues. CDR1 is DFQATT and CDR2 is SNEGSKA in the germline V gene (reference sequence). The chain's CDR3 is CSAQGTLGAEQFF. The DNA of the CDR3 is TGCAGTGCGCAGGGGACGTTGGGTGCTGAGCAGTTCTTC.

This clonotype was seen repeatedly, ten times or more. The chain has TRBV28 and TRBJ1-2; D unclear. The CDR3 is made up of 12 amino acids. Trimming shortened V by 5 bases and J by 3 bases, and 7 bases separated the two germline ends. Germline CDR1 MDHEN, CDR2 SYDVKM. The CDR3 reads CASSPTYYGYTF. CDR3 in DNA: TGTGCCAGCAGTCCGACTTACTATGGCTACACCTTC.

This clonotype was counted only a few times. The gene calls are TRBV28 and TRBJ2-7, with 7 positions matching TRBD1. Germline lookup yields CDR1 MDHEN and CDR2 SYDVKM. The ends lost 2 bases at V and 0 bases at J; junction bases unmatched: 4. The CDR3 sequence is 15 residues long. CDR3 DNA: TGTGCCAGCAGTTTACCGGGACAGCACTCCTACGAGCAGTACTTC. It encodes CASSLPGQHSYEQYF.